This T cell receptor beta chain was profiled in a study of shared clonotypes between healthy human individuals. Study in general: Plates per donor: three CD4 naive, three CD4 memory, two CD8 naive, one CD8 memory. General study points: Donor clonotype sharing was expected to depend on sequencing depth.

Concerning this clone itself: What it binds is unknown.

The repertoire was sequenced with immunoSEQ multiplex PCR; TCRdb's copy has only in-frame clones and lacks some. The sample consists of roughly 2.4 million clones, 95% of them appearing once. The donor cohort consisted entirely of Caucasian adults residing in Nashville, Tennessee. This clonotype was obtained from a man between 18 and 35 years old in good health. Sequencing was done on a sample of naive CD4+ T cells sorted from blood. Subset specified: CD45RA+ positively selected.

CDR3 bases: TGTGCCAGCAGCTTCGGAGGGACTAGCGGAGAGACCCAGTACTTC. As protein: CASSFGGTSGETQYF. This rearrangement joins TRBV7-9 to TRBJ2-5; TRBD2 aligns across 11 bases. CDR1 is SEHNR and CDR2 is FQNEAQ in the germline V gene (reference sequence). The trim removed 3 bases at V and 4 bases at J, leaving 4 bases unmatched. CDR3 length: 15 residues.